Listed below are T cell receptor beta chains from one sample, sequenced in a study of cytomegalovirus exposure and HLA in healthy donors. Data came from immunoSEQ multiplex PCR; TCRdb stores just in-frame clones and leaves some out. The table has 350,000 or so clones, roughly 88% seen once. Sequenced input: PBMCs. These receptors were obtained from a woman aged 18-35 years in good health and CMV-seronegative. Both conserved end residues are part of each CDR3. The D gene is left open where the match is weak. The size field is filled for only some rows; it gives once, few, many or a size class.

>TRBJ1-5|TRBV7-2|.|.
CASSLGRGSNQPQHF
TGTGCCAGCAGCTTAGGGAGGGGAAGCAATCAGCCCCAGCATTTT
>TRBJ1-2|TRBV30|.|.
CAWTKGPGDGYTF
TGTGCCTGGACTAAGGGTCCCGGGGATGGCTACACCTTC
>TRBJ2-7|TRBV28|.|.
CASTAEAGVFSYEQYF
TGTGCCAGCACAGCCGAAGCAGGGGTTTTCTCCTACGAGCAGTACTTC
>TRBJ2-7|TRBV7-8|TRBD2|.
CASSFGLAGVYEQYF
TGTGCCAGCAGCTTCGGACTAGCGGGAGTGTACGAGCAGTACTTC
>TRBJ2-2|TRBV27|.|.
CASSSDWVTGELFF
TGTGCCAGCAGTTCGGACTGGGTTACCGGGGAGCTGTTTTTT
>TRBJ2-7|TRBV10-3|TRBD1|.
CAISDPHTGTVIASEQYF
TGTGCCATCAGTGACCCTCACACCGGGACAGTCATTGCTTCCGAGCAGTACTTC
>TRBJ2-1|TRBV14|.|.
CASSPGVFIEQFF
TGTGCCAGCAGCCCGGGGGTGTTCATTGAGCAGTTCTTC
>TRBJ2-5|TRBV6-6|TRBD1|.
CASSYGDSQETQYF
TGTGCCAGCAGTTACGGGGACAGCCAAGAGACCCAGTACTTC
>TRBJ1-1|TRBV4-1|.|.
CASSAVDSGAFF
TGCGCCAGCAGCGCTGTTGACTCAGGGGCTTTCTTT
>TRBJ1-5|TRBV6-5|.|once
CASSYAGSEQPQHF
TGTGCCAGCAGTTACGCAGGGTCGGAACAGCCCCAGCATTTT
>TRBJ1-5|TRBV2|.|few
CASSDRGGNQPQHF
TGTGCCAGCAGTGATAGGGGTGGGAATCAGCCCCAGCATTTT
>TRBJ2-2|TRBV18|TRBD1|many
CASSPPGGAGGELFF
TGTGCCAGCTCACCACCAGGGGGCGCCGGCGGGGAGCTGTTTTTT
>TRBJ2-2|TRBV10-3|TRBD1|.
CAISDQTGASTGELFF
TGTGCCATCAGTGATCAGACAGGGGCGAGCACCGGGGAGCTGTTTTTT
>TRBJ2-7|TRBV11-3|TRBD1|.
CASSFRDSPYEQYF
TGTGCCAGCAGCTTCCGGGACAGCCCGTACGAGCAGTACTTC
>TRBJ2-5|TRBV25-1|.|.
CASSAGNQETQYF
TGTGCCAGCAGCGCGGGAAACCAAGAGACCCAGTACTTC
>TRBJ2-7|TRBV5-4|TRBD2|.
CASSFPSGSKYEQYF
TGTGCCAGCAGCTTCCCTAGCGGGAGTAAATACGAGCAGTACTTC
>TRBJ1-2|TRBV11-2|.|.
CASSPSGGGWGYTF
TGTGCCAGCAGCCCCAGCGGGGGGGGGTGGGGCTACACCTTC
>TRBJ2-3|TRBV29-1|.|.
CSVEASRHADTQYF
TGCAGCGTTGAAGCTAGCCGGCACGCAGATACGCAGTATTTT
>TRBJ2-7|TRBV13|.|.
CASGQGPYEQYF
TGTGCCAGCGGTCAGGGCCCCTACGAGCAGTACTTC
>TRBJ2-1|TRBV7-9|TRBD2|.
CASSSGLAGGGEQFF
TGTGCCAGCAGCTCTGGACTAGCGGGAGGAGGTGAGCAGTTCTTC
>TRBJ2-3|TRBV7-2|.|.
CASTRVPDKDTQYF
TGTGCCAGCACCAGGGTTCCGGACAAGGATACGCAGTATTTT
>TRBJ2-7|TRBV27|.|.
CASSLSDSPSYEQYF
TGTGCCAGCAGTTTATCCGACTCACCCTCCTACGAGCAGTACTTC
>TRBJ1-2|TRBV6-4|.|.
CASSAGGSNYGYTF
TGTGCCAGCAGTGCGGGGGGGTCTAACTATGGCTACACCTTC
>TRBJ2-2|TRBV27|.|.
CASSPTGDRAGELFF
TGTGCCAGCAGTCCCACCGGGGATAGAGCCGGGGAGCTGTTTTTT
>TRBJ2-2|TRBV6-5|.|.
CASSSPSGELFF
TGTGCCAGCAGTTCCCCTTCCGGGGAGCTGTTTTTT
>TRBJ2-6|TRBV11-3|.|.
CASSAGSSGANVLTF
TGTGCCAGCAGCGCGGGGTCCTCTGGGGCCAACGTCCTGACTTTC
>TRBJ2-1|TRBV28|.|.
CASSLLVDEQFF
TGTGCCAGCAGTTTACTAGTGGATGAGCAGTTCTTC
>TRBJ2-1|TRBV11-3|.|.
CASSSGPSGNEQFF
TGTGCCAGCAGCTCCGGGCCCAGCGGGAATGAGCAGTTCTTC
>TRBJ2-2|TRBV6-1|.|.
CASPGLTGELFF
TGTGCCAGCCCAGGGCTCACCGGGGAGCTGTTTTTT
>TRBJ2-1|TRBV28|TRBD2|.
CASSFSPWGGRAGEQFF
TGTGCCAGCAGTTTCTCCCCTTGGGGCGGGAGGGCCGGAGAGCAGTTCTTC
>TRBJ1-1|TRBV9|.|.
CASSVEAMNTEAFF
TGTGCCAGCAGCGTAGAAGCAATGAACACTGAAGCTTTCTTT
>TRBJ2-1|TRBV11-1|.|.
CASSLARVVSSYNEQFF
TGTGCCAGCAGCTTAGCGCGGGTCGTGAGCTCCTACAATGAGCAGTTCTTC
>TRBJ2-3|TRBV2|.|.
CASSDGEWEVADTQYF
TGTGCCAGCAGTGATGGGGAGTGGGAGGTGGCAGATACGCAGTATTTT
>TRBJ1-4|TRBV2|TRBD1|.
CASRGQNEKLFF
TGTGCCAGCCGGGGACAGAATGAAAAACTGTTTTTT
>TRBJ2-1|TRBV19|TRBD2|.
CATSTLALNNEQFF
TGTGCCACCTCGACACTAGCGCTCAACAATGAGCAGTTCTTC
>TRBJ2-7|TRBV6-5|.|.
CASSSQTPSYEQYF
TGTGCCAGCAGTTCCCAGACTCCCTCCTACGAGCAGTACTTC
>TRBJ2-2|TRBV9|TRBD2|.
CASSVEGTRWTGELFF
TGTGCCAGCAGCGTAGAAGGGACTAGGTGGACCGGGGAGCTGTTTTTT
>TRBJ1-3|TRBV6-6|.|once
CASGGASGNTIYF
TGTGCCAGCGGGGGCGCATCTGGAAACACCATATATTTT
>TRBJ2-7|TRBV27|.|once
CASSASAGESSYEQYF
TGTGCCAGCAGTGCTTCCGCTGGGGAGAGCTCCTACGAGCAGTACTTC
>TRBJ2-1|TRBV9|TRBD1|.
CASSEGQGIWNEQFF
TGTGCCAGCAGCGAGGGACAGGGAATCTGGAATGAGCAGTTCTTC
>TRBJ2-3|TRBV4-1|.|few
CASSQDPGTDTQYF
TGCGCCAGCAGCCAAGATCCGGGCACAGATACGCAGTATTTT
>TRBJ2-7|TRBV7-8|.|.
CASSPVGDGPYEQYF
TGTGCCAGCAGCCCGGTCGGGGATGGTCCCTACGAGCAGTACTTC
>TRBJ2-5|TRBV5-6|TRBD2|.
CASSIAGVETQYF
TGTGCCAGCAGCATAGCGGGAGTGGAGACCCAGTACTTC
>TRBJ2-3|TRBV5-1|.|.
CASSLGRQITDTQYF
TGCGCCAGCAGCTTGGGTCGACAGATCACAGATACGCAGTATTTT
>TRBJ1-5|TRBV2|TRBD1|.
CASSTDRGYQPQHF
TGTGCCAGCAGCACGGACAGGGGTTATCAGCCCCAGCATTTT
>TRBJ2-7|TRBV5-1|TRBD1|.
CASSSLPGQGSHEQYF
TGCGCCAGCAGCTCGCTACCGGGACAGGGTTCCCACGAGCAGTACTTC
>TRBJ2-7|TRBV11-1|.|.
CASGGHLPPYEQYF
TGTGCCAGCGGGGGACATTTGCCCCCCTACGAGCAGTACTTC
>TRBJ1-4|TRBV7-2|.|.
CASSLGSQGLLEKLFF
TGTGCCAGCAGCTTAGGATCCCAGGGGTTACTTGAAAAACTGTTTTTT
>TRBJ2-6|TRBV27|.|.
CASSQDRSGVSGANVLTF
TGTGCCAGCAGTCAAGACAGAAGTGGAGTCTCTGGGGCCAACGTCCTGACTTTC
>TRBJ2-2|TRBV4-3|.|.
CASSRGSPGVSNTGELFF
TGCGCCAGCAGCCGCGGCTCCCCGGGGGTATCGAACACCGGGGAGCTGTTTTTT
>TRBJ1-1|TRBV4-1|TRBD1|.
CASSPTRTGWTEAFF
TGCGCCAGCAGCCCAACGCGGACAGGTTGGACTGAAGCTTTCTTT
>TRBJ1-2|TRBV5-6|.|few
CASSLRGNYGYTF
TGTGCCAGCAGCTTGCGGGGGAACTATGGCTACACCTTC
>TRBJ2-1|TRBV9|TRBD2|.
CASSQAGSYNEQFF
TGTGCCAGCAGCCAAGCGGGATCCTACAATGAGCAGTTCTTC
>TRBJ1-4|TRBV28|TRBD1|.
CASSDTTGAEKLFF
TGTGCCAGCAGCGATACGACAGGGGCTGAAAAACTGTTTTTT
>TRBJ1-2|TRBV21-1|.|.
CASSRGQWDGYTF
TGTGCCAGCAGCAGGGGACAGTGGGATGGCTACACCTTC
>TRBJ2-1|TRBV6-6|.|.
CATLYGITLYNEQFF
TGTGCCACCCTCTACGGGATAACCCTCTACAATGAGCAGTTCTTC
>TRBJ1-5|TRBV5-8|.|.
CASSLRYTDFSNQPQHF
TGTGCCAGCAGCTTGCGGTATACGGACTTTAGCAATCAGCCCCAGCATTTT